The rows below give T cell receptor beta chains drawn from one sample of a study of blood T cell repertoires in COVID-19. Sequencing was performed with immunoSEQ multiplex PCR; in TCRdb, only in-frame clones are kept and a portion is missing. The sample holds 77,000 or so clones, 83% seen once. Material: peripheral blood. All receptors come from a man aged 30 to 39 with COVID-19, enrolled during active disease. The CDR3 runs from the conserved cysteine through the conserved F or W. A D gene is named only where the DNA matches it firmly. Size is stated for part of the rows, as once, few or many counts, or as a class when the clone is expanded.

clone_size: -; d_call: -; v_call: TRBV30; j_call: TRBJ2-7; cdr3_nt: TGTGCCTGGAGGGCAGGGAAGTTCCACGAGCAGTACTTC; cdr3_aa: CAWRAGKFHEQYF
clone_size: -; d_call: -; v_call: TRBV3-1/TRBV3-2; j_call: TRBJ1-3; cdr3_nt: TGTGCCAGCAGCCCTCTCAACCGCGGGCGGGTTGGTGGAAACACCATATATTTT; cdr3_aa: CASSPLNRGRVGGNTIYF
clone_size: few; d_call: -; v_call: TRBV19; j_call: TRBJ1-5; cdr3_nt: TGTGCCAGTAGTCTCGCACAGGTTAGCAATCAGCCCCAGCATTTT; cdr3_aa: CASSLAQVSNQPQHF
clone_size: -; d_call: -; v_call: TRBV13; j_call: TRBJ2-2; cdr3_nt: TGTGCCAGCAGCACCCCACCGCGGGGGGAGCTGTTTTTT; cdr3_aa: CASSTPPRGELFF
clone_size: -; d_call: TRBD1; v_call: TRBV19; j_call: TRBJ1-2; cdr3_nt: TGTGCCAGTAGTGGACAGGGCCATAACTATGGCTACACCTTC; cdr3_aa: CASSGQGHNYGYTF
clone_size: -; d_call: TRBD2; v_call: TRBV14; j_call: TRBJ2-2; cdr3_nt: TGTGCCAGCAGCCGGTTTAGCGGGAGAAACACCGGGGAGCTGTTTTTT; cdr3_aa: CASSRFSGRNTGELFF
clone_size: -; d_call: -; v_call: TRBV9; j_call: TRBJ2-2; cdr3_nt: TGTGCCAGCACCCCCCGATTGAGGGACACCGGGGAGCTGTTTTTT; cdr3_aa: CASTPRLRDTGELFF
clone_size: once; d_call: -; v_call: TRBV4-3; j_call: TRBJ1-2; cdr3_nt: TGCGCCAGCAGCCAAGACCGGGGGGGAGGCTATGGCTACACCTTC; cdr3_aa: CASSQDRGGGYGYTF
clone_size: -; d_call: TRBD1; v_call: TRBV28; j_call: TRBJ2-3; cdr3_nt: TGTGCCAGCAGTCCGAGGACAGGGGGGGCAGATACGCAGTATTTT; cdr3_aa: CASSPRTGGADTQYF
clone_size: -; d_call: -; v_call: TRBV24-1; j_call: TRBJ1-5; cdr3_nt: TGTGCCACCAGCGAATCACAGGGTAGCAATCAGCCCCAGCATTTT; cdr3_aa: CATSESQGSNQPQHF
clone_size: once; d_call: -; v_call: TRBV10-3; j_call: TRBJ2-1; cdr3_nt: TGTGCCATCAGTGGATTCGGGGTTCGCGATGAGCAGTTCTTC; cdr3_aa: CAISGFGVRDEQFF
clone_size: -; d_call: -; v_call: TRBV4-2; j_call: TRBJ1-2; cdr3_nt: TGTGCCAGCAGCCCGGGGGGTGGCTACACCTTC; cdr3_aa: CASSPGGGYTF
clone_size: -; d_call: -; v_call: TRBV28; j_call: TRBJ1-2; cdr3_nt: TGTGCCAGCAGTTCGACCACGAGCCGGACAGATGGCTACACCTTC; cdr3_aa: CASSSTTSRTDGYTF
clone_size: -; d_call: -; v_call: TRBV7-9; j_call: TRBJ1-1; cdr3_nt: TGTGCCAGCAGCTTAGTTCGAGGAGGGGACACTGAAGCTTTCTTT; cdr3_aa: CASSLVRGGDTEAFF
clone_size: -; d_call: -; v_call: TRBV6-5; j_call: TRBJ1-1; cdr3_nt: TGTGCCAGCAGTTACTCACAGGGAGTAGCTTTCTTT; cdr3_aa: CASSYSQGVAFF
clone_size: -; d_call: TRBD1; v_call: TRBV5-4; j_call: TRBJ2-3; cdr3_nt: TGTGCCAGCATCGCGTCCGGGACAGGCACAGATACGCAGTATTTT; cdr3_aa: CASIASGTGTDTQYF
clone_size: -; d_call: TRBD1; v_call: TRBV28; j_call: TRBJ2-3; cdr3_nt: TGTGCCAGCAGATCAGGGGGCGGCACAGATACGCAGTATTTT; cdr3_aa: CASRSGGGTDTQYF
clone_size: -; d_call: -; v_call: TRBV5-1; j_call: TRBJ2-2; cdr3_nt: TGCGCCAGCAGCTTTGTTGCCGGAGAGAACACCGGGGAGCTGTTTTTT; cdr3_aa: CASSFVAGENTGELFF
clone_size: -; d_call: -; v_call: TRBV3-1/TRBV3-2; j_call: TRBJ2-3; cdr3_nt: TGTGCCAGCAGCCAAGATCTTTGCCAGGACACAGCGCCAGATACGCAGTATTTT; cdr3_aa: CASSQDLCQDTAPDTQYF
clone_size: once; d_call: -; v_call: TRBV30; j_call: TRBJ1-5; cdr3_nt: TGTGCCTGGAGTGTAACAGGAGATCAGCCCCAGCATTTT; cdr3_aa: CAWSVTGDQPQHF
clone_size: -; d_call: -; v_call: TRBV28; j_call: TRBJ1-4; cdr3_nt: TGTGCCAGCAGTTCTACAGGGTTTAATGAAAAACTGTTTTTT; cdr3_aa: CASSSTGFNEKLFF
clone_size: -; d_call: TRBD1; v_call: TRBV6-5; j_call: TRBJ1-6; cdr3_nt: TGTGCCAGCAGTTACTCCAGGGGGACTAATTCACCCCTCCACTTT; cdr3_aa: CASSYSRGTNSPLHF
clone_size: -; d_call: TRBD1; v_call: TRBV27; j_call: TRBJ1-5; cdr3_nt: TGTGCCAGCAGTGTAGGACCGGGACAGCCATCGAATAGCAATCAGCCCCAGCATTTT; cdr3_aa: CASSVGPGQPSNSNQPQHF
clone_size: -; d_call: TRBD1; v_call: TRBV6-2/TRBV6-3; j_call: TRBJ1-5; cdr3_nt: TGTGCCAGCGGCCCGGGACAGGGGGGGGGTCAGCCCCAGCATTTT; cdr3_aa: CASGPGQGGGQPQHF
clone_size: -; d_call: TRBD2; v_call: TRBV3-1/TRBV3-2; j_call: TRBJ2-7; cdr3_nt: TGTGCCAGCAGCCTATCCCGGGCCACTAGCGGGATGTACGAGCAGTACTTC; cdr3_aa: CASSLSRATSGMYEQYF
clone_size: -; d_call: -; v_call: TRBV25-1; j_call: TRBJ2-3; cdr3_nt: TGTGCCAGCAGCATCGGGGATGAGCTGATCGCAGATACGCAGTATTTT; cdr3_aa: CASSIGDELIADTQYF
clone_size: few; d_call: -; v_call: TRBV19; j_call: TRBJ2-3; cdr3_nt: TGTGCCACCTCGTCGACGGGAAGCACAGATACGCAGTATTTT; cdr3_aa: CATSSTGSTDTQYF
clone_size: -; d_call: -; v_call: TRBV6-5; j_call: TRBJ1-1; cdr3_nt: TGTGCCAGCACTCCTGGGAGGACTGAAGCTTTCTTT; cdr3_aa: CASTPGRTEAFF
clone_size: -; d_call: TRBD2; v_call: TRBV12-3/TRBV12-4; j_call: TRBJ2-1; cdr3_nt: TGTGCCAGCCAAGCGGGAGGGCATGAGCAGTTCTTC; cdr3_aa: CASQAGGHEQFF
clone_size: -; d_call: TRBD1; v_call: TRBV29-1; j_call: TRBJ1-1; cdr3_nt: TGCAGCGTTGATGGAGGGCAGGGGGGCACTGAAGCTTTCTTT; cdr3_aa: CSVDGGQGGTEAFF
clone_size: -; d_call: TRBD2; v_call: TRBV6-5; j_call: TRBJ2-1; cdr3_nt: TGTGCCAGCAGTTTCAGGACTAGCGGGACCTACAATGAGCAGTTCTTC; cdr3_aa: CASSFRTSGTYNEQFF